Here is one TCR beta chain with its context. The clone's antigen remains unknown. It has no much larger one-base neighbor in the sample; base qualities were not kept. The data originate from a study of CD8+ T cells in alopecia areata (dated by TCRdb to the late 2010s). Regarding the research as a whole: The treated patients took part in an open-label pilot trial in which moderate-to-severe alopecia areata was treated with oral tofacitinib at 5 to 10 mg twice daily. Tofacitinib was given for 6 to 18 months, followed by 6 months of follow-up off drug to assess delayed response and recurrence. The SALT score, which quantifies the percentage of affected scalp surface area, was used to measure disease severity in treated patients. Biopsies were taken from tofacitinib-treated patients at baseline and again at 4 and 24 weeks into treatment, and several of those patients also had a later scalp biopsy. Scalp tissue and sorted CD4+ and CD8+ peripheral blood T cells from patchy and totalis/universalis alopecia areata patients and from healthy controls were covered by human TCRbeta sequencing. The study used high-throughput TCRbeta sequencing to examine T cell clonal expansion in alopecia areata, in both the C3H/HeJ mouse model and human patients. immunoSEQ multiplex PCR using 35 Vbeta forward primers and 13 Jbeta reverse primers was used to amplify TCRbeta CDR3 regions. RNA came from the PAXgene miRNA kit for fixed scalp, the miRNeasy kit for PBMCs, and the RNeasy kit for mouse skin. Scalp clonality was compared across normal scalp (n=4), patchy alopecia areata scalp (n=8), and alopecia totalis/universalis scalp (n=8).

The time point label, as the study defines it: about four weeks on oral tofacitinib. The treatment or condition label of this sample denotes: oral pan-JAK inhibitor, 5-10 mg twice daily. From alopecia areata patients, peripheral blood was collected along with lesional scalp punch biopsies. PBMCs were isolated by density centrifugation and stained for CD3, CD4 and CD8, and CD4+ and CD8+ T cells were sorted on a FACSAria. Its CDR3 holds 16 amino acids, cysteine through phenylalanine. Just the 48-base CDR3 DNA is kept, in frame starting at base 1. Germline trimming amounts to 3 bases on V and 1 base on J, with 2 as the count of junction bases outside the gene matches. For CDR1 and CDR2, the germline V gene lists SGDLS and YYNGEE. The library was built by means of the immunoSEQ multiplex PCR assay. To provide template for TCR sequencing, every sample had RNA extracted and reverse transcribed into cDNA. SuperScript III was used for first-strand cDNA synthesis, primed with a 2:1 mix of oligo-dT and random hexamers. A synthetic immune receptor repertoire was used to measure amplification bias, and any remaining bias was corrected computationally. In the paper's pipeline: Raw reads were preprocessed to remove errors, and CDR3 was defined by IMGT conventions from the conserved cysteine to phenylalanine. Clonality was calculated as 1 minus Shannon entropy normalized by log2 of the number of productive unique TCRs. CD4 or CD8 identity of scalp clones was inferred by cross-referencing scalp TCRbeta sequences with sorted blood CD4 and CD8 repertoires. The immuneACCESS repertoire file appears here via TCRdb, limited to in-frame rearrangements. These files lack a portion of the clones; in checked studies, under half of the deficit traces to unresolved V genes, and the cause of the others is not known. That table gives V, J and clone size, and the DNA gave D and trimming. This sample has 120,000 or so clones in its table, and around 60% of those were observed once. The ten biggest clones cover around 6% of the sample.

Summary of the overall study and its limitations: During tofacitinib treatment, many expanded lesional clones remained in scalp and blood, and this persistence may partly explain relapse after treatment is stopped. Because the treated cohort was small and had only one nonresponder, larger studies are needed to examine links between baseline CD8+ expansion and response. With tofacitinib, both scalp clonality and the number of expanded CD8+ clones among the top 100 scalp clones went down significantly. Shared TCR sequences between patients were less evident than in mice, which may be partly attributable to HLA diversity in the patient population. Scalp TCR repertoire analysis is complicated because resident alphabeta T cells in normal human skin are also sequenced, whereas mouse skin is dominated by gammadelta T cells. Higher clonality and more expanded CD8+ clones were observed in lesional scalp than in normal scalp, particularly in alopecia totalis/universalis, a finding suggestive of antigenic drive.

This receptor was identified in a human donor with alopecia areata. The rearranged segments are TRBV9 and TRBJ2-3; TRBD2 fits 13 bases in the junction. The input for sequencing was CD4+ T cells sorted from blood, taken at week 4, from a patient treated with tofacitinib. The CDR3 reads as follows: CASSAGTSGGTDTQYF. The base sequence is TGTGCCAGCAGCGCAGGGACTAGCGGGGGCACAGATACGCAGTATTTT.